The source of this T cell receptor (beta chain) is a study of T cells in Graves' hyperthyroidism and ophthalmopathy. Study conclusions and caveats: Ophthalmopathy cases were set apart from stable hyperthyroidism by a 13 V-J model.

Germline V CDR1 and CDR2: SQVTM, ANQGSEA. Trimming pared 1 base from V and 11 bases from J, leaving 8 bases between. The CDR3 is 10 residues long. In the case of this clonotype: The antigen remains unidentified.

Patients having uncontrolled infection, another autoimmune disease, pregnancy or lactation were not included. Amplified regions were TCR beta CDR3 sequences from RNA transcripts. Carried out on the TCR CDR3, a first-round RT-PCR used the HTBI primer set. TCRdb redid the calling of the multiplex PCR reads with MiXCR, one entry per CDR3 protein. The profile covers roughly 250,000 distinct CDR3 sequences, with around 15% appearing a single time and 28% taken by the ten largest. The sequence came from a woman younger than 30 with Graves' ophthalmopathy. The genes are TRBV29-1 and TRBJ1-1; unclear D gene. Sample: blood. Here the CDR3 DNA reads TGCAGCGTTGAAGTCCCCCTGGCTTTCTTT. Translated: CSVEVPLAFF.